This TCR beta chain was recovered during a study of blood T cell repertoires in COVID-19. Across the study: From the United States, Italy and Spain came samples of acute and convalescent COVID-19. T cells, B-cell-depleted T cells, or PBMCs supplied cDNA or gDNA.

Data came from immunoSEQ multiplex PCR; TCRdb stores just in-frame clones and leaves some out. This sample has some 250,000 clones; 65% to 85% occur once, and the top ten carry under 30%. Sequencing was performed on peripheral blood. The sequence came from a man aged 40-49 years with acute or convalescent COVID-19.

The CDR3 spells CAISESGRRNEQFF. CDR3 in DNA: TGTGCCATCAGTGAGTCGGGTCGGAGGAATGAGCAGTTCTTC. This chain links TRBV10-3 with TRBJ2-1, with D perhaps matching TRBD2 (5 bases). CDR1 and CDR2 from the germline V gene are ENHRY and SYGVKD. There are 14 residues in the CDR3. Deletions cut 0 bases from V and 7 bases from J, with 10 bases between.